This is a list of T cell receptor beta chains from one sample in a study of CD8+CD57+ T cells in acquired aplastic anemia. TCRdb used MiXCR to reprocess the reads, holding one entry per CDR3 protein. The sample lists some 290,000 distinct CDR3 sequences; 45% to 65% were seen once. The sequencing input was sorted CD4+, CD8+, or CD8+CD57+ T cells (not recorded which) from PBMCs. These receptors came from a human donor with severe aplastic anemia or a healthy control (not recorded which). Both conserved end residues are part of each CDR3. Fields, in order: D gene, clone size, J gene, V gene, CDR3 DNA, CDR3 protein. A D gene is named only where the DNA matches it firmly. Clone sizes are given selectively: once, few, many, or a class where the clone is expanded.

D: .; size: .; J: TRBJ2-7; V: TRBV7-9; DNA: TGTGCCAGCAGCTTCGGTCGGCAGGGGCACGACGAGCAGTACTTC; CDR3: CASSFGRQGHDEQYF
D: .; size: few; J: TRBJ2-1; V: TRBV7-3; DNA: TGTGCCAGCAGCTATCTGGGGGGTGATGAGCAGTTCTTC; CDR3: CASSYLGGDEQFF
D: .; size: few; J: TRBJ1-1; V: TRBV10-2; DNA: TGCGCCAGCAGTGAAAAAGACCGAATGGCTTTCTTT; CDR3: CASSEKDRMAFF
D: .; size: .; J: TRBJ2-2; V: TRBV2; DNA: TGTGCCAGCAGCCGTCCCTTGGCAGGGAACACCGGGGAGCTGTTTTTT; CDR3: CASSRPLAGNTGELFF
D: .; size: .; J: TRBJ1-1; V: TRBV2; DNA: TGTGCCAGCATTCGTAAGGGGCGAGACGATGAAGCTTTCTTT; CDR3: CASIRKGRDDEAFF
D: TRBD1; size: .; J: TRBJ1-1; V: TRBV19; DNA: TGTGCCAGTAGTAAAACCCGGACAGGGACTGAAGCTTTCTTT; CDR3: CASSKTRTGTEAFF
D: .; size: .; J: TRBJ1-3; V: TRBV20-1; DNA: TGCAGTGCTGTTGACAGGAGGAACACCATATATTTT; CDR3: CSAVDRRNTIYF
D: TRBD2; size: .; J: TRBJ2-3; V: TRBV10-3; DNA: TGTGCCATCAGTTGGGCTAGCGGGGGAAGCACAGATACGCAGTATTTT; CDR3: CAISWASGGSTDTQYF
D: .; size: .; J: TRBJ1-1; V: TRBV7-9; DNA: TGTGCCAGCAGCTTAGAGGGGCCGGCCAGGTACACTGAAGCTTTCTTT; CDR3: CASSLEGPARYTEAFF
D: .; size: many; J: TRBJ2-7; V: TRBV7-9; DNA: TGTGCCAGCAGCTTAATGGGAGGGGGCGAGCAGTACTTC; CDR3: CASSLMGGGEQYF
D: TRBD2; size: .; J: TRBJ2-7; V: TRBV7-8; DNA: TGTGCCAGCAGCCCGCTAGCGGGACCCTACGAGCAGTACTTC; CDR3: CASSPLAGPYEQYF
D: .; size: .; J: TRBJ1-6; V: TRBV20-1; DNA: TGCAGTGCTAACCTGGGGGCGAGGGATTCACCCCTCCACTTT; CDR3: CSANLGARDSPLHF
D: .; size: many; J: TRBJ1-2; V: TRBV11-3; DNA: TGTGCCAGCAGTCATAATACGGGGACGGCTAACTATGGCTACACCTTC; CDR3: CASSHNTGTANYGYTF
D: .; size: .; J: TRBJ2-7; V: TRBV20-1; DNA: TGCAGTGCTAGCCGACAGGAGTACGAGCAGTACTTC; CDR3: CSASRQEYEQYF
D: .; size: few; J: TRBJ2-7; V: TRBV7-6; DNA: TGTGCCAGCAGCCTCCGTTCGGACGGGACCTCCTACGAGCAGTACTTC; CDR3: CASSLRSDGTSYEQYF
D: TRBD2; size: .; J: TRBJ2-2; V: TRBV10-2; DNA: TGCGCCAGCCTCCTAAAAGGACTAGCCGGGGAGCTGTTTTTT; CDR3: CASLLKGLAGELFF
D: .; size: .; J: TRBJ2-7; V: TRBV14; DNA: TGTGCCAGCAGCCAAGATTGGAATACCTACGAGCAGTACTTC; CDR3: CASSQDWNTYEQYF
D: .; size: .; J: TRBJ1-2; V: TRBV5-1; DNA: TGCGCCAGCAGCTTGGCAGGGGTCCATGGCTACACCTTC; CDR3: CASSLAGVHGYTF